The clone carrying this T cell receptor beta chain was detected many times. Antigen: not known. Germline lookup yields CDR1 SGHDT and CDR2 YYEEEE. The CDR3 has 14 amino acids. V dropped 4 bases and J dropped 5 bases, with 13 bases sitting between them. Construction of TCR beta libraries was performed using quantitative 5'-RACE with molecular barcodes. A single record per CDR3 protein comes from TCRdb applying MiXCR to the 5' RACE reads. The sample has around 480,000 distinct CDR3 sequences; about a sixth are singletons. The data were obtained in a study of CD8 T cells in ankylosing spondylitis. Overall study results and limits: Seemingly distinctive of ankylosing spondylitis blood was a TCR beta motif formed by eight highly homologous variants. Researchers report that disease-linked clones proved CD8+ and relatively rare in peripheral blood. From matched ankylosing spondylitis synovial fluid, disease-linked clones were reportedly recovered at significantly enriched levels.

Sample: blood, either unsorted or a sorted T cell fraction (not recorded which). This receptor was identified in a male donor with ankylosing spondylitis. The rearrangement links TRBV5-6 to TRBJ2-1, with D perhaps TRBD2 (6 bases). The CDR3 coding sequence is TGTGCCAGCAGCCGACTAGGAGGCGACAATGAGCAGTTCTTC. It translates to CASSRLGGDNEQFF.